This T cell receptor beta chain was sequenced during a study of T cells after yellow fever vaccination. Turning to the study itself: Researchers used SMART-Seq v4 Ultra Low Input to prepare fractions that had low cell numbers. Study conclusions and caveats: Weaker overall, the secondary response nonetheless peaked faster (day 5 versus 15). Shared CD4/CD8 clonotypes were a small share, likely from convergent recombination.

V was shortened by 5 bases and J by 0 bases, with 14 bases between the two germline ends. Germline CDR1 and CDR2: SGHVS and FQNEAQ. The CDR3 is made up of 16 amino acids. A single record per CDR3 protein comes from TCRdb applying MiXCR to the 5' RACE reads. The data show around 310,000 distinct CDR3 sequences, with 3% to 4.5% seen just once and 20% to 25% held by the top ten. This clonotype was observed a handful of times. Its target is unknown. The chain has TRBV7-8 and TRBJ1-5, with D possibly TRBD1 on 5 matching bases. This TCR came from a man between 18 and 29 years old who received the YFV17D yellow fever vaccine. Sequenced material: PBMCs, taken 5 days after the yellow fever booster vaccination. The CDR3 DNA reads TGTGCCAGCAGCCTGATCGGGACCGCTAGCAATCAGCCCCAGCATTTT. This translates into CASSLIGTASNQPQHF.